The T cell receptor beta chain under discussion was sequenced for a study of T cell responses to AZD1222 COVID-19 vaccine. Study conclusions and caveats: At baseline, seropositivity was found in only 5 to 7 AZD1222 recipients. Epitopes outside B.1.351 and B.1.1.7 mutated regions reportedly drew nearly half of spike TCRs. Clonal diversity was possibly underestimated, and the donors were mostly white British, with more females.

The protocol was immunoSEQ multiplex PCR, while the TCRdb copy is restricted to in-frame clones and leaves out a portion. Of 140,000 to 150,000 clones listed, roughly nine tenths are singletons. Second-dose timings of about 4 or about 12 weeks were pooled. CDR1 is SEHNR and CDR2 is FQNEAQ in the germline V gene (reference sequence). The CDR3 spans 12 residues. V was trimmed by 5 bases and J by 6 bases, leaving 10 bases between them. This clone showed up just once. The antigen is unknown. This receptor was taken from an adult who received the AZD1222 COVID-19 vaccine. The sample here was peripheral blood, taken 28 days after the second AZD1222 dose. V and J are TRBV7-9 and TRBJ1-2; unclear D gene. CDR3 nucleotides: TGTGCCAGCAGCCCCCCGACCCATGGCTACACCTTC. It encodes CASSPPTHGYTF.